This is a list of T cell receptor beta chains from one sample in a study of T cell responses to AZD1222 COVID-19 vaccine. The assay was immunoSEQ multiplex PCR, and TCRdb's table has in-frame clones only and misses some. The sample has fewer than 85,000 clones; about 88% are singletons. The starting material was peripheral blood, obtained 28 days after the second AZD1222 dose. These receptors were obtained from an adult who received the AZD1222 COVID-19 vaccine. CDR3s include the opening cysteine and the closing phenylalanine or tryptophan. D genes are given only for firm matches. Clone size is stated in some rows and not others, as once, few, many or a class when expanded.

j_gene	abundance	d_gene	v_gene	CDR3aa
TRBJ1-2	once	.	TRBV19	CASSIVGVEYYGYTF
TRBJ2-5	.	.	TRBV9	CASSANLRGGGETQYF
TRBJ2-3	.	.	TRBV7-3	CASSRGPWDTQYF
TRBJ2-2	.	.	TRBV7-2	CASSFEIGELFF
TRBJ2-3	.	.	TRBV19	CASRPGLTDTQYF
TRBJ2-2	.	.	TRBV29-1	CSVEDQGEEVLFF
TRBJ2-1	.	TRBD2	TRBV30	CAWTSGSRPYEQFF
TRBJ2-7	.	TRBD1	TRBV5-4	CASSSPQGAEYEQYF
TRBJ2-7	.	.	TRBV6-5	CASSYPDKPYEQYF
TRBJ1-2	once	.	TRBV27	CASSLSPLRQGRSGYTF
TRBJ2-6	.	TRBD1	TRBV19	CASTSVRELQGDGANVLTF
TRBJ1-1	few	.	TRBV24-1	CATSDRRPPWKAFF
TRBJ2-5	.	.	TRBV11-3	CASSLRLQGRETQYF
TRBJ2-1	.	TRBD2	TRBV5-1	CASLQGPGSGRQSYNEQFF
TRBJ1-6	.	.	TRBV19	CASSIWGDYNSPLHF
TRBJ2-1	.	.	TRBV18	CASSPRDNEQFF
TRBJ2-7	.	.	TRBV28	CASSFKKQYF
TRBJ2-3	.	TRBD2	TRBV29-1	CSVAGGTDTQYF
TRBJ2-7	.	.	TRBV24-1	CASPRRFQNEEQYF
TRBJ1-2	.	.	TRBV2	CASSEARGGYTF
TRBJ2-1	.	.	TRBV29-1	CSVEDPRLNLNEQFF
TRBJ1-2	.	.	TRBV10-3	CAISVTGSGYTF
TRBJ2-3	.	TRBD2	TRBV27	CASRGLAKDTQYF
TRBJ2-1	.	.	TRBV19	CASSPTGLRGEQFF
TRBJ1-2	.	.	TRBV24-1	CATSDRWDYGYTF
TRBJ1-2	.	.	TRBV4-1	CASSQGWGGGQGNYGYTF
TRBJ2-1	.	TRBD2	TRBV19	CASSTLAGVGEQFF
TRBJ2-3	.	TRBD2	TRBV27	CASSAGGGDTQYF
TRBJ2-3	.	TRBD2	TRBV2	CAITRLAGSTDTQYF
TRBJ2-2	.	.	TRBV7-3	CASSSTTGELFF
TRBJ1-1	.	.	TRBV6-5	CASSYIRGFTEAFF
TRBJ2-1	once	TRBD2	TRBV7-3	CASSSPGGRNEQFF
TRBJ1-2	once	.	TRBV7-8	CASSLRVPGYTF
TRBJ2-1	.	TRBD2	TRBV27	CASRTSGRAPYNEQFF
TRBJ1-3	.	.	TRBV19	CASSWTSSGNTIYF
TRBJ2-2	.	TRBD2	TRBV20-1	CSARAGGNTGELFF
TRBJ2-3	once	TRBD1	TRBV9	CASSSQGALGDTQYF
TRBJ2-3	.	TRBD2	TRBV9	CASSVEAGATTDTQYF
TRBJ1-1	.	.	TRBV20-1	CSASPGALNTEAFF
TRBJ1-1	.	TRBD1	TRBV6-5	CASSYRDRRKAFF
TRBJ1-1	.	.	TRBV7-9	CASSSSDRIGTEAFF
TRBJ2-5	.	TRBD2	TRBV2	CASSEGGLAGETQYF